The rows below give T cell receptor beta chains drawn from one sample of a study of radiation and T cells in renal cell carcinoma. Assay used: immunoSEQ multiplex PCR; TCRdb lists only in-frame clones, some missing. The sample carries about 130,000 clones, around four fifths recorded once. The sequenced sample was blood, obtained from a patient whose treatment included radiotherapy and nephrectomy. Receptors originate from a woman aged 55-69 years with renal cell carcinoma. CDR3s include the opening cysteine and the closing phenylalanine or tryptophan. The order of the fields is clone size, J gene, D gene, V gene, CDR3 DNA, CDR3 protein. A D gene is named only where the DNA matches it firmly. Not every row has a clone size; where given, it reads once, few, many or a size class.

clone_size: medium-sized
j_call: TRBJ2-7
d_call: -
v_call: TRBV14
cdr3_nt: TGTGCCAGCAGCCCCGCCCCTAGCGCAGGTTACGAGCAGTACTTC
cdr3_aa: CASSPAPSAGYEQYF

clone_size: -
j_call: TRBJ1-2
d_call: TRBD1
v_call: TRBV28
cdr3_nt: TGTGCCAGCGGACAGGGCTACTATGGCTACACCTTC
cdr3_aa: CASGQGYYGYTF

clone_size: -
j_call: TRBJ2-1
d_call: -
v_call: TRBV9
cdr3_nt: TGTGCCAGCAGCGCCAGCGGCGAGCAGTTCTTC
cdr3_aa: CASSASGEQFF

clone_size: -
j_call: TRBJ2-3
d_call: TRBD2
v_call: TRBV5-4
cdr3_nt: TGTGCCAGCAGCAGTAGCGGGGACACAGATACGCAGTATTTT
cdr3_aa: CASSSSGDTDTQYF

clone_size: -
j_call: TRBJ2-2
d_call: -
v_call: TRBV6-1
cdr3_nt: TGTGCCAGCAGTGAAGCCGGGGGTTCGGCCGGGGAGCTGTTTTTT
cdr3_aa: CASSEAGGSAGELFF

clone_size: -
j_call: TRBJ1-5
d_call: -
v_call: TRBV25-1
cdr3_nt: TGTGCCAGCGCGGGCGGGGACGGTCAGCCCCAGCATTTT
cdr3_aa: CASAGGDGQPQHF

clone_size: -
j_call: TRBJ1-2
d_call: -
v_call: TRBV6-6
cdr3_nt: TGTGCCAGCAGTTACTCCACGTCACTCGGCTACACCTTC
cdr3_aa: CASSYSTSLGYTF

clone_size: -
j_call: TRBJ1-3
d_call: -
v_call: TRBV2
cdr3_nt: TGTGCCAGCAGTGTTCTGGGCCGGACGGCTGGAAACACCATATATTTT
cdr3_aa: CASSVLGRTAGNTIYF

clone_size: -
j_call: TRBJ2-5
d_call: TRBD2
v_call: TRBV6-1
cdr3_nt: TGTGCGGCGGGGGGTCCGCCAGAGACCCAGTACTTC
cdr3_aa: CAAGGPPETQYF

clone_size: -
j_call: TRBJ1-1
d_call: TRBD1
v_call: TRBV19
cdr3_nt: TGTGCCAGTAGTATAGAAGGGAGGACAGGGGCCCTGAACACTGAAGCTTTCTTT
cdr3_aa: CASSIEGRTGALNTEAFF

clone_size: -
j_call: TRBJ1-1
d_call: -
v_call: TRBV6-6
cdr3_nt: TGTGCCAGCACCCCCCTTGAGGCTAACACTGAAGCTTTCTTT
cdr3_aa: CASTPLEANTEAFF

clone_size: -
j_call: TRBJ1-1
d_call: -
v_call: TRBV10-3
cdr3_nt: TGTGCCATCACCGAACGAGGAGGGGATAACACTGAAGCTTTCTTT
cdr3_aa: CAITERGGDNTEAFF

clone_size: -
j_call: TRBJ1-1
d_call: -
v_call: TRBV9
cdr3_nt: TGTGCCAGCAGCCCGAGACAGGCCATGAACACTGAAGCTTTCTTT
cdr3_aa: CASSPRQAMNTEAFF

clone_size: -
j_call: TRBJ2-7
d_call: -
v_call: TRBV9
cdr3_nt: TGTGCCAGCAGCGTAGGATTCAGCTACGAGCAGTACTTC
cdr3_aa: CASSVGFSYEQYF

clone_size: -
j_call: TRBJ1-5
d_call: -
v_call: TRBV28
cdr3_nt: TGTGCCAGCTGGGGAGGCCGGAATAGCAATCAGCCCCAGCATTTT
cdr3_aa: CASWGGRNSNQPQHF

clone_size: -
j_call: TRBJ2-6
d_call: TRBD1
v_call: TRBV5-1
cdr3_nt: TGCGCCAGCAGCTTCGGGGACAGGGGGCTTGGGGCCAACGTCCTGACTTTC
cdr3_aa: CASSFGDRGLGANVLTF

clone_size: -
j_call: TRBJ1-6
d_call: -
v_call: TRBV30
cdr3_nt: TGTGCCTGGTCCGCCGGGACGGAGAATTCACCCCTCCACTTT
cdr3_aa: CAWSAGTENSPLHF

clone_size: -
j_call: TRBJ2-2
d_call: TRBD1
v_call: TRBV19
cdr3_nt: TGTGCCAGTAGACGAGGGACAGGGGGCTTGGGGGAGCTGTTTTTT
cdr3_aa: CASRRGTGGLGELFF

clone_size: -
j_call: TRBJ1-1
d_call: -
v_call: TRBV29-1
cdr3_nt: TGCAGCGTTCGGCCGGGCAGGGAGGGGAGAACTGAAGCTTTCTTT
cdr3_aa: CSVRPGREGRTEAFF

clone_size: -
j_call: TRBJ2-1
d_call: TRBD2
v_call: TRBV5-4
cdr3_nt: TGTGCCAGCAGCTCATCCGGGGGGGCTATATATGAGCAGTTCTTC
cdr3_aa: CASSSSGGAIYEQFF

clone_size: -
j_call: TRBJ2-6
d_call: -
v_call: TRBV2
cdr3_nt: TGTGCCAGCGGGAATCTAGCAGGGCAGGCAGATCCCTCTGGGGCCAACGTCCTGACTTTC
cdr3_aa: CASGNLAGQADPSGANVLTF

clone_size: -
j_call: TRBJ2-7
d_call: TRBD2
v_call: TRBV27
cdr3_nt: TGTGCCAGCAGTTTCAGCGGGGGTTACGAGCAGTACTTC
cdr3_aa: CASSFSGGYEQYF

clone_size: -
j_call: TRBJ2-2
d_call: -
v_call: TRBV5-5
cdr3_nt: TGTGCCAGCAGGTCGGGCCTCAACACCGGGGAGCTGTTTTTT
cdr3_aa: CASRSGLNTGELFF

clone_size: -
j_call: TRBJ2-5
d_call: TRBD2
v_call: TRBV6-1
cdr3_nt: TGTGCCCTACGGGGGGATATGGTTGCCAAAGAGACCCAGTACTTC
cdr3_aa: CALRGDMVAKETQYF

clone_size: once
j_call: TRBJ2-2
d_call: TRBD2
v_call: TRBV7-2
cdr3_nt: TGTGCCAGCAGCTTAGAAGGACTAGCGGGAGGAACCGGGGAGCTGTTTTTT
cdr3_aa: CASSLEGLAGGTGELFF

clone_size: few
j_call: TRBJ2-3
d_call: TRBD2
v_call: TRBV10-3
cdr3_nt: TGTGCCATCAGTGACCGACTAGCGGGGGCCACAGATACGCAGTATTTT
cdr3_aa: CAISDRLAGATDTQYF

clone_size: -
j_call: TRBJ2-1
d_call: -
v_call: TRBV5-1
cdr3_nt: TGCGCCAGCAGCCCCACGACTTCTTCGACCTACAATGAGCAGTTCTTC
cdr3_aa: CASSPTTSSTYNEQFF

clone_size: -
j_call: TRBJ2-5
d_call: -
v_call: TRBV28
cdr3_nt: TGTGCCAGCAGTTCAGACAGATTAGAGACCCAGTACTTC
cdr3_aa: CASSSDRLETQYF

clone_size: -
j_call: TRBJ2-7
d_call: -
v_call: TRBV10-3
cdr3_nt: TGTGCCATCAGTGAAGAGGGACACTCCTACGAGCAGTACTTC
cdr3_aa: CAISEEGHSYEQYF

clone_size: -
j_call: TRBJ2-7
d_call: -
v_call: TRBV2
cdr3_nt: TGTGCCAGCAGCACCACCTACGAGCAGTACTTC
cdr3_aa: CASSTTYEQYF

clone_size: -
j_call: TRBJ2-5
d_call: TRBD2
v_call: TRBV2
cdr3_nt: TGTGCCAGCAGTTCCCAAGGACTAGCAGGGGAGACCCAGTACTTC
cdr3_aa: CASSSQGLAGETQYF

clone_size: -
j_call: TRBJ1-1
d_call: -
v_call: TRBV12-5
cdr3_nt: TGTGCTAGTGGTTCCGATTCGTTACCTGAAGCTTTCTTT
cdr3_aa: CASGSDSLPEAFF

clone_size: -
j_call: TRBJ2-1
d_call: TRBD2
v_call: TRBV19
cdr3_nt: TGTGCCAGTAGTATAGACTCGGGAGGGCCAATGGGCAATGAGCAGTTCTTC
cdr3_aa: CASSIDSGGPMGNEQFF

clone_size: -
j_call: TRBJ2-1
d_call: -
v_call: TRBV19
cdr3_nt: TGTGCCAGTAGTTGGGACGTCAGAAGAACCCTAGGGAACAATGAGCAGTTCTTC
cdr3_aa: CASSWDVRRTLGNNEQFF

clone_size: few
j_call: TRBJ1-1
d_call: TRBD1
v_call: TRBV9
cdr3_nt: TGTGCCAGCAGCGTAGGGACAGGGCGCACTGAAGCTTTCTTT
cdr3_aa: CASSVGTGRTEAFF

clone_size: few
j_call: TRBJ2-7
d_call: TRBD2
v_call: TRBV7-8
cdr3_nt: TGTGCCAGCAGCCCCGGACTAGCGGACTCCAATCGTCCCTACGAGCAGTACTTC
cdr3_aa: CASSPGLADSNRPYEQYF

clone_size: -
j_call: TRBJ2-3
d_call: TRBD2
v_call: TRBV2
cdr3_nt: TGTGCCAGCAGTTCCGTTCCTCCGGGACTAGCGGGGGCAGATACGCAGTATTTT
cdr3_aa: CASSSVPPGLAGADTQYF

clone_size: -
j_call: TRBJ1-4
d_call: -
v_call: TRBV7-6
cdr3_nt: TGTGCCAGCAGCTTAACGGGGGAAAAACTGTTTTTT
cdr3_aa: CASSLTGEKLFF

clone_size: -
j_call: TRBJ2-3
d_call: -
v_call: TRBV5-1
cdr3_nt: TGCGCCAGCAGCTTGGTCAGGGGCGCTGGTTGGGATACGCAGTATTTT
cdr3_aa: CASSLVRGAGWDTQYF

clone_size: -
j_call: TRBJ2-3
d_call: -
v_call: TRBV9
cdr3_nt: TGTGCCAGCAGCCCCCATAGCGAACCTAGCACAGATACGCAGTATTTT
cdr3_aa: CASSPHSEPSTDTQYF

clone_size: -
j_call: TRBJ1-1
d_call: TRBD1
v_call: TRBV5-5
cdr3_nt: TGTGCCAGCAGCGTACGACAGGGGACCACTGAAGCTTTCTTT
cdr3_aa: CASSVRQGTTEAFF

clone_size: -
j_call: TRBJ2-7
d_call: TRBD2
v_call: TRBV27
cdr3_nt: TGTGCCAGCAGTTTATCGGGACTAGCGGGAGGGCCGGCAGGCGAGCAGTACTTC
cdr3_aa: CASSLSGLAGGPAGEQYF

clone_size: -
j_call: TRBJ2-7
d_call: -
v_call: TRBV23-1
cdr3_nt: TGCGCCAGCAGTCAATCGCCCCCTCCGGTATACGAGCAGTACTTC
cdr3_aa: CASSQSPPPVYEQYF

clone_size: once
j_call: TRBJ1-5
d_call: TRBD1
v_call: TRBV6-4
cdr3_nt: TGTGCCAGGACCCCGGGACAGGGAAATCAGCCCCAGCATTTT
cdr3_aa: CARTPGQGNQPQHF

clone_size: few
j_call: TRBJ1-2
d_call: -
v_call: TRBV27
cdr3_nt: TGTGCCAGCAGTCCCCTAGCGGATTATGGCTACACCTTC
cdr3_aa: CASSPLADYGYTF

clone_size: -
j_call: TRBJ1-5
d_call: TRBD1
v_call: TRBV6-6
cdr3_nt: TGTGCCAGCAGCTCGACAGGGTATGCAAGTCAGCCCCAGCATTTT
cdr3_aa: CASSSTGYASQPQHF

clone_size: once
j_call: TRBJ2-1
d_call: -
v_call: TRBV5-1
cdr3_nt: TGCGCCAGCAGCTTGGTATATGCTGGGGGCAATGAGCAGTTCTTC
cdr3_aa: CASSLVYAGGNEQFF

clone_size: -
j_call: TRBJ1-1
d_call: -
v_call: TRBV11-2
cdr3_nt: TGTGCCAGCAGCCCCCTGGGGGTCTATACTGAAGCTTTCTTT
cdr3_aa: CASSPLGVYTEAFF

clone_size: -
j_call: TRBJ1-1
d_call: -
v_call: TRBV6-6
cdr3_nt: TGTGCCAGCAGTTACTCGGGGTCGTGGGTCAGTGAAGCTTTCTTT
cdr3_aa: CASSYSGSWVSEAFF

clone_size: -
j_call: TRBJ1-1
d_call: -
v_call: TRBV10-2
cdr3_nt: TGCGCCAGCACAAGGGATACGAACACTGAAGCTTTCTTT
cdr3_aa: CASTRDTNTEAFF

clone_size: -
j_call: TRBJ2-5
d_call: TRBD1
v_call: TRBV9
cdr3_nt: TGTGCCAGCAGCGGACAGGGACGAGAGACCCAGTACTTC
cdr3_aa: CASSGQGRETQYF

clone_size: -
j_call: TRBJ1-6
d_call: -
v_call: TRBV9
cdr3_nt: TGTGCCAGCAGCGCATACACGGAGAATCCACCCCTCCACTTT
cdr3_aa: CASSAYTENPPLHF

clone_size: -
j_call: TRBJ2-7
d_call: -
v_call: TRBV9
cdr3_nt: TGTGCCAGCAGCGTAGCTTATGGAGGACAGTACTCCTACGAGCAGTACTTC
cdr3_aa: CASSVAYGGQYSYEQYF

clone_size: -
j_call: TRBJ2-7
d_call: -
v_call: TRBV5-6
cdr3_nt: TGTGCCAGCAGCTTAGGGACCTTTGTCTCCTACGAGCAGTACTTC
cdr3_aa: CASSLGTFVSYEQYF